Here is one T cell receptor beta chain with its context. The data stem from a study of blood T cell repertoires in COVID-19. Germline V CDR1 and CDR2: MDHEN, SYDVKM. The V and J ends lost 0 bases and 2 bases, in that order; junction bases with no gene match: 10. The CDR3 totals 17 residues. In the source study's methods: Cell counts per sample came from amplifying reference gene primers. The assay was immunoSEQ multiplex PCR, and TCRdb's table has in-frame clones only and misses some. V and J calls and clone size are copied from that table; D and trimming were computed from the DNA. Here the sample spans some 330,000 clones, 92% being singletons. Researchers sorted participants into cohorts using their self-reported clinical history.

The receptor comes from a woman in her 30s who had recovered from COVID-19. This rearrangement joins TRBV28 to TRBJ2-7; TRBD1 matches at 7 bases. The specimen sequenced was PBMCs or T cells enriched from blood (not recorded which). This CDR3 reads CASSLWNWDSLPYEQYF. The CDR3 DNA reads TGTGCCAGCAGTTTATGGAACTGGGACAGTCTCCCCTACGAGCAGTACTTC.